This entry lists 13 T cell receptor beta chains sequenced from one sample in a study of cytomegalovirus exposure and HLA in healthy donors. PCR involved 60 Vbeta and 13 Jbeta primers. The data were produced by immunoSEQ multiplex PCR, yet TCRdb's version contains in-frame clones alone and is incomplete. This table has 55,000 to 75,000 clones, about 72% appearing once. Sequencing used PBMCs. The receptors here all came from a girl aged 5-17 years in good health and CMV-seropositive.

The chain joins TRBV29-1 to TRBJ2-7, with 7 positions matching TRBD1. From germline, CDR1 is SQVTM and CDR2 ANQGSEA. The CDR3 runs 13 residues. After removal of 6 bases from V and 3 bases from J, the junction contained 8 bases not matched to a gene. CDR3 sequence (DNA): TGCAGCGTGCAAGAGAGGGGGCGCTACGAGCAGTACTTC. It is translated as CSVQERGRYEQYF.

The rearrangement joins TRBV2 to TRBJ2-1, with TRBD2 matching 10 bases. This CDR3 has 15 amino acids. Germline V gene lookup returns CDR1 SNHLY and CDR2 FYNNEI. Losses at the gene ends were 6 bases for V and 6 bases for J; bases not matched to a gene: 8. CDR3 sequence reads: CASSLLAGASNEQFF. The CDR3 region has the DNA TGTGCCAGCAGCCTCCTAGCGGGGGCCTCCAATGAGCAGTTCTTC. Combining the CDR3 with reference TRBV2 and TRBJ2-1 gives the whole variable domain EPEVTQTPSHQVTQMGQEVILRCVPISNHLYFYWYRQILGQKVEFLVSFYNNEISEKSEIFDDQFSVERPDGSNFTLKIRSTKLEDSAMYFCASSLLAGASNEQFFGPGTRLTVL.

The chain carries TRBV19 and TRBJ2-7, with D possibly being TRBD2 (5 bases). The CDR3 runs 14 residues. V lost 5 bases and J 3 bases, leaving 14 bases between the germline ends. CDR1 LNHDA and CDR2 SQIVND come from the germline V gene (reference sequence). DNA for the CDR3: TGTGCCAGTAGTCCCCGGAGGTCCCTCTACGAGCAGTACTTC. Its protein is CASSPRRSLYEQYF.

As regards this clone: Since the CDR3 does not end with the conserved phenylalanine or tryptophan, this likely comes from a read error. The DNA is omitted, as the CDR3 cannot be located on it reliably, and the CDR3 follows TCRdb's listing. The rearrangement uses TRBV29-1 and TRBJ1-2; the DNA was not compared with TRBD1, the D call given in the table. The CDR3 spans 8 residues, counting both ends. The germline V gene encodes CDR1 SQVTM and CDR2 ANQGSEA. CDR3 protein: CSVPGTGA.

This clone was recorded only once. CDR3 coding DNA: TGTGCCAGCAGTGAATATGGGAGGGATGAGACCCAGTACTTC. Residues: CASSEYGRDETQYF. This chain uses TRBV25-1 with TRBJ2-5, with 7 bases that match TRBD2. This CDR3 spans 14 amino acids. Germline V CDR1 and CDR2: MGHDK, SYGVNS. The junction had 3 bases not matched to a gene; V was cut back by 0 bases and J by 5 bases.

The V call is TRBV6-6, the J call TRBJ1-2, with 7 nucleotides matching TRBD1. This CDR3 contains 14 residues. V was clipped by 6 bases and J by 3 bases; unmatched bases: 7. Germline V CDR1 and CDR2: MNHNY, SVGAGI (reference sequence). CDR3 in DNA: TGTGCCAGCAGCCTACAGGGGATAGACTATGGCTACACCTTC. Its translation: CASSLQGIDYGYTF.

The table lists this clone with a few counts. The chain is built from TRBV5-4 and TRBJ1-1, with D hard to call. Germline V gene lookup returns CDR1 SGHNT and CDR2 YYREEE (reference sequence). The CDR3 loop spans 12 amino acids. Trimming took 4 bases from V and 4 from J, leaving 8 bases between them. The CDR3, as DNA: TGTGCCAGCAGCGATAGAGGCACTGAAGCTTTCTTT. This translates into CASSDRGTEAFF. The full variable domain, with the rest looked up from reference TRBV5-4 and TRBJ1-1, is ETGVTQSPTHLIKTRGQQVTLRCSSQSGHNTVSWYQQALGQGPQFIFQYYREEENGRGNFPPRFSGLQFPNYSSELNVNALELDDSALYLCASSDRGTEAFFGQGTRLTVV.

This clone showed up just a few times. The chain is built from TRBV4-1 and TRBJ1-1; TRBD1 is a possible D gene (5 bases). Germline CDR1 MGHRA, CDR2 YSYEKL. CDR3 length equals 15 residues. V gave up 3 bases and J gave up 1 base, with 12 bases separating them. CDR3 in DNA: TGCGCCAGCAGCCACTCCCAGACAGCGAACACTGAAGCTTTCTTT. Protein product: CASSHSQTANTEAFF.

The CDR3 DNA reads TGTGCCAGCAGCACCTACAGGGGGCGCGACACTGAAGCTTTCTTT. Its protein product is CASSTYRGRDTEAFF. This chain uses TRBV7-8 with TRBJ1-1, with 9 positions matching TRBD1. Germline values: CDR1 SGHVS, CDR2 FQNEAQ. This CDR3 is 15 amino acids long. The trim removed 5 bases at V and 3 bases at J, leaving 7 bases unmatched.

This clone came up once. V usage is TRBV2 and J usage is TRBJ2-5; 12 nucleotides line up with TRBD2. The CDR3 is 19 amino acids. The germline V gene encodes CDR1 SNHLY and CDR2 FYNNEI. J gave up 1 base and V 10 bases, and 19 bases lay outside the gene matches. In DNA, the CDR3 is TGTGCCATCTCGGACGAGGGTACTAGCGGGGGGCCCCCCCAAGAGACCCAGTACTTC. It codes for CAISDEGTSGGPPQETQYF.

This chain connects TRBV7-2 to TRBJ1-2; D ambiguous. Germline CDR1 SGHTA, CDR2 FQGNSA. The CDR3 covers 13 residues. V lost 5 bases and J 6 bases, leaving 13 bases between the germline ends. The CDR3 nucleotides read TGTGCCAGCAGCCTGGGCACGGTGGATGGCTACACCTTC. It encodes CASSLGTVDGYTF.

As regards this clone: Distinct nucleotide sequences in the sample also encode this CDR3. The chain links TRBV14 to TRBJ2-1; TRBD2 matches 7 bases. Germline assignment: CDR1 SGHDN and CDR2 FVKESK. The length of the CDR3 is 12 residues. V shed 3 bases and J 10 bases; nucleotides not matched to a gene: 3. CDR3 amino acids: CASSQVSGEQFF. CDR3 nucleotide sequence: TGTGCCAGCAGCCAGGTTAGCGGGGAGCAGTTCTTC.

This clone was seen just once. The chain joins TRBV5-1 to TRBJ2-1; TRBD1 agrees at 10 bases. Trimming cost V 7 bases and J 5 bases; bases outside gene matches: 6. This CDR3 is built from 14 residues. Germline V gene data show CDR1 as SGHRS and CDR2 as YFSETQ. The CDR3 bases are TGCGCCAGCTGGGGGGGGACAGGGGACAATGAGCAGTTCTTC. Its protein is CASWGGTGDNEQFF.